The sequence of this TCR beta chain was determined in a study of cytomegalovirus exposure and HLA in healthy donors (dated by TCRdb to the late 2010s). With regard to the full study: In an earlier analysis of several hundred of the donors, 250 to 350 Gb of sequence data and 90 million to 120 million unique TCR beta sequences from some 170 million T cells were reported. The T cell repertoires of under 750 subjects were profiled by immunosequencing and related to cytomegalovirus serostatus. The genetic ancestry cluster associated with self-reported Caucasian donors included over 65% of the roughly 400 genotyped donors. Along with the approximately 670-subject first cohort, a separate validation cohort of 120 different subjects was used. An earlier analysis of 587 of the donors used high-throughput TCR beta sequencing to judge whether each TCR beta V gene segment behaved as functional or pseudogenic. Alongside the repertoire data, information on donor age, sex, ethnicity and CMV serostatus was compiled. Among almost 400 genotyped donors of the cohort, an average of about 240,000 unique TCR beta nucleotide sequences were sequenced per donor, roughly 20% of them non-productive. The aim of the study was to test whether cataloging public T cell receptors could identify signatures of past pathogen exposure. Because of strong linkage in the cohort, a handful of DR-DQ haplotypes were treated as single units for association and clustering. HLA typing covered class I and class II loci at four-digit resolution. In a later genetic analysis, genome-wide SNP genotypes for about three fifths of the 666 donors were used, and that subset was treated as a discovery cohort. The number of donors typed differed by locus, with 629-630 for A, B, C, DRB1 and DQB1, around 500 for DQA1, 600 to 610 for DPA1, and about 450 for DPB1. An early release that covered fewer than 750 HLA-typed donors contained approximately 300 gigabases of sequencing data and tens of millions of unique TCR sequences. Rather than drawing on any new phenotypic data, the later analysis identified candidate immune exposures from TCR beta sequences and the way those sequences occurred across donors. All discovery cohort repertoires had been generated on a single sequencing platform. High-throughput TCR immunosequencing, statistical association of individual TCRs with disease status, and machine learning were combined to predict cytomegalovirus infection status. In a later analysis, previously published TCR beta repertoires from 500 to 750 donors were re-analyzed and high-resolution HLA genotyping was added so that TCR occurrence patterns could be studied.

In total, 500 to 700 healthy bone marrow donors made up the cohort. At the time of sampling, every cohort member was nominally healthy, though immune exposures that went unrecorded were likely present. The donor tested CMV seronegative and was one of the 352 seronegative cohort members. Each donor provided a peripheral blood sample, and peripheral blood mononuclear cells were used for TCR beta sequencing. Genomic DNA was extracted from the blood cell samples with the Qiagen DNeasy Blood Extraction Kit. The library was obtained by the immunoSEQ multiplex PCR assay. A mixture of 60 forward primers for TCR Vbeta segments and 13 reverse primers for TCR Jbeta segments was used in the multiplex PCR. The CDR3 region of rearranged TCR beta genes was amplified from genomic DNA with a multiplex PCR assay. The amplified TCR beta libraries were sequenced on the Illumina HiSeq System as 87-base-pair reads. The study's processing was this. A later analysis counted approximately 74 million unique TCR beta chains across the approximately 700 repertoires, and around 12 million of these chains were shared by at least two donors. Raw reads were error-corrected and collapsed into unique sequences with a nearest-neighbor algorithm that merged closely related sequences to remove PCR and sequencing errors. To assign V, D and J gene segments, CDR3 sequences were aligned to IMGT reference sequences. For a sequence to be retained, at least a six-nucleotide match to both a V gene segment and a J gene segment was required. Rearrangements were called productive when the CDR3 lacked stop codons and stayed in frame with V and J; all others were non-productive. CDR3 was defined by IMGT convention, running from the second conserved V-encoded cysteine to the conserved J-encoded phenylalanine. Sequences without an unambiguous match to a single V gene segment were excluded from the earlier analysis of about 600 of the donors. An earlier analysis of a few hundred of the donors classified V segments as functional when productive rearrangements were above 56.7% and as segregating when the standard deviation between donors was above 5%. To diagnose cytomegalovirus status from the catalog of TCR beta chain sequences, a statistical classification framework was built. In a later analysis, V and J genes were assigned by comparing TCR nucleotide sequences against IMGT/GENE-DB human TR gene sequences. In a later analysis, CDR3 sequences and most-parsimonious VDJ recombination scenarios were assigned using the TCRdist pipeline. A later analysis defined each TCR beta chain by its CDR3 amino acid sequence plus V-gene family, and excluded reads lacking a unique V-gene family. A later analysis removed 592 highly shared, low-generation-probability nucleotide sequences to deal with suspected cross-contamination and a sequencing artifact. In a later analysis, a clonal expansion index for each public chain was calculated from normalized within-repertoire ranks of inferred template counts. In a later analysis, generation probabilities were computed using a VDJ recombination model fitted to out-of-frame rearrangements, and the results were checked against IGoR. Hypergeometric tests were used in a later analysis to score TCR-TCR, TCR-HLA and TCR-CMV co-occurrence, with a repertoire-size bias correction applied to the TCR pairs. To estimate false discovery rates, a later analysis permuted the HLA or CMV assignments 20 times. In a later analysis, co-occurring TCRs were grouped using DBSCAN, with TCRdist sequence similarity added in when clustering inside HLA-allele-positive subsets. Repertoires with fewer than 30,000 or more than 120,000 public chains, plus five repertoires with anomalous nucleotide sharing, were excluded from co-occurrence clustering. In its TCRdb copy, this immuneACCESS table keeps in-frame sequences only and misses some clones. Where compared with another copy, unresolved V genes explain less than half of these, and the others have no known cause. V and J calls plus clone size are reproduced from that table; the DNA served to infer D and trimming. The sample has about 140,000 clones on record, about 74% of them singletons. The top ten clones comprise 2% of the sample.

What the work shows at the level of the full study, not this receptor alone: Correlated functional status among segregating V segments might be attributable to linkage disequilibrium, but an unknown experimental factor could not be ruled out. In a later analysis, the rate of TCR association differed among HLA loci, with DRB1 alleles having the most associated TCRs and HLA-C alleles having the fewest. In the study, some 180 TCR beta chains were listed as associated with cytomegalovirus. Because counts were too low, seventeen rarely observed V segments, including chromosome 9 orphons, were left out of the earlier analysis of over 550 of the donors. In a later analysis, several top co-occurrence clusters were reported to appear linked to parvovirus B19, influenza, CMV and Epstein-Barr virus. Because some donors lacked HLA typing at each locus, the association tests relied only on the typed subset. In an earlier analysis of 587 of the donors, most TCR beta V segments appeared in productive rearrangements about 87% or about 30% of the time, broadly matching IMGT annotations. Roughly uniform sequencing depth across donors was assumed in presence/absence analyses, although this assumption may not hold. V-gene and J-gene trimming of TCR beta chains was associated with a missense DCLRE1C variant in a later genetic analysis, and the association was replicated in an independent cohort. It was suggested by the authors that the approach could potentially be generalized to other disease states and immunological phenotypes. A later analysis found that most CMV-associated TCR beta chains appeared HLA-restricted, with HLA associations seemingly driven largely by CMV exposure. In this cohort, only TCR beta chains were sequenced, and detectable features were limited by the absence of alpha or paired-chain data. The classifier was reported to diagnose cytomegalovirus status with high specificity and sensitivity in both the original cohort and the validation cohort. When HLA alleles, especially DR and DQ, strongly co-occurred, attributing TCR associations to individual alleles was difficult. A later analysis found that HLA-associated TCR beta chains were more clonally expanded and had lower generation probabilities than equally common non-associated chains. In a later analysis, some 18,000 TCR beta sequences were associated with specific HLA alleles at a false discovery rate of 0.05. A few of the identified cytomegalovirus-associated TCR beta chains were confirmed in vitro to be specific for cytomegalovirus antigens. A further reported finding was that TCR beta sequences accurately predicted the HLA-A and HLA-B alleles for most subjects in the first cohort. Across donors, most TCR sequences were observed very rarely, whereas some public TCRs were present in many individuals. Compared with the approximately 720-donor mean, donors in an Asian-associated ancestry cluster had fewer N-insertions in productive TCRs, according to a later genetic analysis. A cluster of highly shared sequence variants was judged likely to be a technical artifact of the sequencing pipeline. The only immune exposure information available for the cohort was CMV serostatus.

About this clone itself: The antigen it binds to is not known. Base qualities were left out, and no much larger clone turns up one base away.

Sequencing used PBMCs. This receptor was taken from a man aged 25-45 years in good health and CMV-seronegative.

This receptor has the CDR3 CASSLEYEQYF. The nucleotide sequence reads as follows: TGTGCCAGCAGTTTGGAGTACGAGCAGTACTTC. The sequence links TRBV28 to TRBJ2-7, with the D gene call left open. From the germline V gene, CDR1 is MDHEN and CDR2 is SYDVKM. Relative to germline, V is 3 bases shorter and J is 4 bases shorter, with 4 bases between their ends. The CDR3, from cysteine to phenylalanine, totals 11 residues. The entry retains the CDR3 DNA only, 33 bases that are in frame from base 1.